The 25 T cell receptor beta chains below were found in one sample sequenced in a study of human T cells and chemical hapten exposure. Stated time point: patch test 3, about 24 weeks after DPC sensitization. Treatment in this sample: therapeutic diphenylcyclopropenone sensitization with weekly scalp DPC. Via MiXCR, TCRdb re-called the RACE reads, giving one row per CDR3 protein. The sample contains 180,000 or so distinct CDR3 sequences, 24% of which appear only once. The sequencing used whole blood, collected in connection with sensitization to the hapten diphenylcyclopropenone (DPC). These receptors all come from a woman in her 40s with alopecia areata. Some clones in this sample may be carry-over from other donors' samples.

This chain connects TRBV29-1 to TRBJ2-4; 9 positions match TRBD2. Germline trimming cut 5 bases from V and 6 bases from J; bases unmatched to any gene: 17. This CDR3 is built from 17 residues. The germline V gene encodes CDR1 SQVTM and CDR2 ANQGSEA. The CDR3 protein is CSVSGPSGIRWANIQYF. CDR3 coding DNA: TGCAGCGTTTCCGGACCTAGCGGGATCCGATGGGCAAACATTCAGTACTTC. Full variable domain (outside the CDR3, taken from reference TRBV29-1 and TRBJ2-4): SAVISQKPSRDICQRGTSLTIQCQVDSQVTMMFWYRQQPGQSLTLIATANQGSEATYESGFVIDKFPISRPNLTFSTLTVSNMSPEDSSIYLCSVSGPSGIRWANIQYFGAGTRLSVL.

This clonotype has only a few counts. V gene TRBV9 combines with J gene TRBJ2-7; D gene unclear. Trimming cost V 0 bases and J 3 bases, with 13 bases left between them. The CDR3 has 15 amino acids. Germline CDR1 is SGDLS and CDR2 is YYNGEE. The CDR3 is CASSVAETGYYEQYF. Written as DNA, the CDR3 is TGTGCCAGCAGCGTAGCTGAGACGGGCTACTACGAGCAGTACTTC.

The chain has TRBV6-6 and TRBJ2-1; D is uncertain. The CDR3 extends over 14 amino acids. Trimming removed 4 bases at V and 5 bases at J, with 12 bases between. The germline V gene has CDR1 MNHNY and CDR2 SVGAGI (reference sequence). The CDR3 DNA reads as TGTGCCAGCAGTTCCCCGCGACTGCACAATGAGCAGTTCTTC. Translation: CASSSPRLHNEQFF.

Turning to this clonotype: A read error may explain this, as a much larger clone is one base away. The rearrangement uses TRBV7-2 and TRBJ1-1; no clear D gene. The germline V gene has CDR1 SGHTA and CDR2 FQGNSA. This CDR3 has 11 residues. Trimming took off 3 bases at V and 6 bases at J, with 5 bases between the two ends. The CDR3 DNA reads as TGTGCCAGCAGCTTGGGCTCTGAAGCTTTCTTT. Its protein is CASSLGSEAFF.

This sequence joins TRBV28 and TRBJ2-7; tentatively, D is TRBD1 (6 bases). The CDR3 totals 12 residues. Trimming took 4 bases from V and 4 from J, leaving 8 bases between them. Germline CDR1 is MDHEN and CDR2 is SYDVKM. CDR3 sequence (DNA): TGTGCCAGCAGTTCTACAGGGTACGAGCAGTACTTC. Translating gives CASSSTGYEQYF.

The chain combines TRBV2 with TRBJ2-7; D gene unclear. V shed 8 bases and J shed 7 bases, with 12 bases lying between them. Germline values: CDR1 SNHLY, CDR2 FYNNEI. CDR3 length equals 11 residues. Here the CDR3 reads CASAALREQYF. The DNA for the CDR3 is TGTGCCAGCGCAGCCCTGAGGGAGCAGTACTTC.

This clonotype was observed many times. The J gene is TRBJ1-4, the V gene TRBV20-1; a weak D match, TRBD1 (5 bases). The CDR3 has 12 amino acids. Germline CDR1 is DFQATT and CDR2 is SNEGSKA (reference sequence). V lost 7 bases to trimming and J lost 8 bases, with 14 bases between them. CDR3 amino acids: CSGGRGREKLFF. CDR3 nucleotides: TGCAGTGGGGGCCGGGGCCGGGAAAAACTGTTTTTT.

The chain carries TRBV29-1 and TRBJ2-3, with 12 bases fitting TRBD1. From germline, CDR1 is SQVTM and CDR2 ANQGSEA. The CDR3 runs 15 residues. Losses at the gene ends were 6 bases for V and 5 bases for J; bases not matched to a gene: 9. Written as DNA, the CDR3 is TGCAGCGTAGCGGGGGACAGGGGGCATGGAGATACGCAGTATTTT. Translated: CSVAGDRGHGDTQYF.

In its sample, this clonotype was seen many times. J is TRBJ1-1 and V is TRBV7-2; tentative D call: TRBD1 (5 bases). The V gene lost 0 bases and the J gene lost 8 bases, with 10 bases spanning the gap. CDR1 and CDR2 (germline): SGHTA, FQGNSA. The CDR3 loop spans 13 amino acids. The CDR3 sequence: CASSLAGRQEAFF. Written as DNA, the CDR3 is TGTGCCAGCAGCTTAGCGGGGAGACAGGAAGCTTTCTTT.

V gene TRBV20-1 combines with J gene TRBJ2-7; no reliable D call. The V gene's germline CDR1 is DFQATT and CDR2 SNEGSKA (reference sequence). V lost 4 bases and J 4 bases, leaving 8 bases between the germline ends. The CDR3 runs 11 residues. The CDR3, as DNA: TGCAGTGCTAAAGCACAATACGAGCAGTACTTC. Translation: CSAKAQYEQYF.

The chain is built from TRBV24-1 and TRBJ1-2, with 7 bases lining up with TRBD1. This CDR3 contains 16 residues. V was clipped by 3 bases and J by 4 bases; unmatched bases: 10. Germline V gene data show CDR1 as KGHDR and CDR2 as SFDVKD. CDR3 protein: CATSDTPRTGAYGYTF. CDR3 sequence (DNA): TGTGCCACCAGTGATACCCCGAGGACAGGAGCCTATGGCTACACCTTC.

In this sample, this clonotype turned up once. The CDR3 here is CASSPGTSGLNEQYF. CDR3 coding DNA: TGTGCCAGCAGCCCCGGGACTAGCGGGCTGAACGAGCAGTACTTC. This chain joins TRBV7-9 and TRBJ2-7; 12 bases fit TRBD2. Germline CDR1 is SEHNR and CDR2 is FQNEAQ (reference sequence). With 5 bases clipped from V and 5 bases from J, the junction kept 7 bases outside the gene matches. The CDR3 consists of 15 residues.

This clonotype turned up a few times. The V gene is TRBV7-2, the J gene TRBJ1-1; D call uncertain. From germline, CDR1 is SGHTA and CDR2 FQGNSA. Trimming removed 1 base at V and 0 bases at J, with 6 bases between. The CDR3 runs 14 residues. CDR3 sequence (DNA): TGTGCCAGCAGCTTAGGGACTTTGAACACTGAAGCTTTCTTT. It specifies CASSLGTLNTEAFF.

This chain links TRBV28 with TRBJ2-7; unclear D gene. The CDR3 length is 13 residues. Germline CDR1 MDHEN, CDR2 SYDVKM. V gave up 3 bases and J gave up 3 bases, with 9 bases separating them. The CDR3 spells CASSFQRRYEQYF. In nucleotides, the CDR3 is TGTGCCAGCAGTTTCCAGCGCCGCTACGAGCAGTACTTC.

The rearrangement uses TRBV27 and TRBJ2-7; no clear D gene. The CDR3 contains 13 residues. The V and J ends lost 4 bases and 2 bases respectively, with 9 bases between them. Germline V gene data show CDR1 as MNHEY and CDR2 as SMNVEV (reference sequence). Here the CDR3 DNA reads TGTGCCAGCAGTTCGCCGCTTACCTACGAGCAGTACTTC. The encoded protein is CASSSPLTYEQYF.

Of note for this clonotype: It may be a read error: a sequence one base away is much more abundant. The chain combines TRBV7-2 with TRBJ2-7, with unresolved D. Germline-derived CDR1 and CDR2 are SGHTA and FQGNSA. This CDR3 spans 14 amino acids. Trimming removed 1 base from V and 3 bases from J, with 10 bases in between. This chain's CDR3 is CASSLGVGIYEQYF. The CDR3 nucleotides read TGTGCCAGCAGCTTAGGGGTAGGGATCTACGAGCAGTACTTC.

This chain uses TRBV12-3 or TRBV12-4 with TRBJ1-1; D not certain. V was trimmed by 6 bases and J by 0 bases, leaving 14 bases between them. This CDR3 contains 15 residues. The CDR3 sequence: CASSPTRMVNTEAFF. CDR3 coding DNA: TGTGCCAGCAGCCCCACCCGGATGGTGAACACTGAAGCTTTCTTT.

CDR3 region: CSVDWGMEQYF. CDR3 bases: TGCAGCGTTGACTGGGGCATGGAGCAGTACTTC. V usage is TRBV29-1 and J usage is TRBJ2-7; TRBD1 is a possible D gene (5 bases). Germline V gives CDR1 SQVTM, CDR2 ANQGSEA. The V end was cut by 3 bases, the J end by 7 bases, with 10 bases between. The CDR3 contains 11 residues.

This clonotype turned up a few times. Here the CDR3 reads CASSVDQSNTEAFF. CDR3 nucleotide sequence: TGTGCCAGCAGCGTGGACCAGTCGAACACTGAAGCTTTCTTT. The chain has TRBV9 and TRBJ1-1; D gene uncertain. CDR1 and CDR2 from the germline V gene are SGDLS and YYNGEE. Trimming removed 2 bases at V and 1 base at J, with 9 bases between. This CDR3 spans 14 amino acids.

This clonotype was seen ten or more times. The chain recombines TRBV9 with TRBJ2-7, with 11 bases identical to TRBD2. V lost 3 bases to trimming and J lost 5 bases; unmatched junction nucleotides: 4. The CDR3 is 14 residues long. Germline V gene lookup returns CDR1 SGDLS and CDR2 YYNGEE. CDR3 in DNA: TGTGCCAGCAGCGGGACTAGCGGGTCCCACGAGCAGTACTTC. Its translation: CASSGTSGSHEQYF.

This clonotype was seen a handful of times. The J gene is TRBJ1-1, the V gene TRBV6-1; maybe TRBD1 (5 bases). With 7 bases removed from V and 2 bases from J, the gap between germline ends came to 14 bases. CDR3 length: 14 amino acids. CDR1 is MNHNS and CDR2 is SASEGT in the germline V gene. The DNA of the CDR3 is TGTGCCAGCACCGAAGACAGACTAAACACTGAAGCTTTCTTT. It specifies CASTEDRLNTEAFF.

This clonotype was observed a few times. The rearrangement joins TRBV9 to TRBJ2-2; 7 nucleotides align to TRBD1. The ends lost 0 bases at V and 8 bases at J; junction bases unmatched: 7. Germline CDR1 reads SGDLS; CDR2 reads YYNGEE. The CDR3 consists of 15 residues. The CDR3 is CASSVEAQGEGELFF. CDR3 DNA: TGTGCCAGCAGCGTAGAGGCCCAGGGGGAGGGGGAGCTGTTTTTT.

The V gene is TRBV29-1, the J gene TRBJ2-1; no firm D call. The CDR3 runs to 13 residues. CDR1 and CDR2 from the germline V gene are SQVTM and ANQGSEA. Trimming left V 4 bases short and J 6 bases short, with 13 bases between. The CDR3 spells CSVGELPSNEQFF. The CDR3 DNA reads as TGCAGCGTTGGAGAACTTCCGTCCAATGAGCAGTTCTTC.

This clonotype was counted only a few times. The chain recombines TRBV9 with TRBJ2-2; D not resolved. CDR3 length: 13 residues. CDR1 and CDR2 (germline): SGDLS, YYNGEE. V shed 3 bases and J shed 5 bases, with 8 bases lying between them. The CDR3 region is CASSATATGELFF. The DNA of the CDR3 is TGTGCCAGCAGCGCCACGGCAACCGGGGAGCTGTTTTTT.

Only a few counts were recorded for this clonotype. The chain joins TRBV29-1 to TRBJ2-3; D gene unclear. The germline gives CDR1 SQVTM, CDR2 ANQGSEA. Trimming cost V 1 base and J 4 bases, with 6 bases left between them. CDR3 length equals 12 residues. The CDR3 DNA reads TGCAGCGTTGAAGCCAGACCAGATACGCAGTATTTT. It is translated as CSVEARPDTQYF.